This TCR beta chain was retrieved from a study of long-term antiretroviral therapy in people with HIV. The CDR3 loop spans 14 amino acids. CDR1 is GTSNPN, CDR2 SVGIG, per germline (reference sequence). Germline trimming cut 3 bases from V and 7 bases from J; bases unmatched to any gene: 10. The assay used was immunoSEQ (version v3.0), run at survey level. The data were produced by immunoSEQ multiplex PCR, yet TCRdb's version contains in-frame clones alone and is incomplete. Of 25,000 to 40,000 clones listed, 97% are singletons. The chain links TRBV30 to TRBJ1-2; TRBD1 matches at 8 bases. This TCR was recovered from a man under 40 with HIV. The sequencing used unsorted PBMCs, collected 7.6 years after starting antiretroviral therapy. The CDR3: CAWRSAQGVSGYTF. For the CDR3, the DNA is TGTGCCTGGAGGTCGGCACAGGGGGTTTCTGGCTACACCTTC.